Each of the 9 T cell receptor beta chains below was sequenced from the same sample in a study of regulatory T cells in long-lasting Graves disease. Documented time point: persistent/refractory GD, antithyroid drugs over 5 years with positive TRAb. Following extraction of RNA from PBMCs, that RNA was used to make the TCR library. CDR3 regions were amplified by Arm-PCR using iRepertoire HTBI primers to build TCR beta libraries. TCRdb ran MiXCR on the multiplex PCR reads and lists one entry per CDR3 protein. Of around 400,000 distinct CDR3 sequences listed, around a quarter were seen once; the top ten hold approximately 28%. Sequenced here: peripheral blood mononuclear cells (PBMCs), sampled when the disease was refractory, from a patient treated with antithyroid drugs. The receptors here all came from a female donor with Graves disease.

The V gene is TRBV20-1, the J gene TRBJ2-6; D is undetermined. V gave up 5 bases and J gave up 0 bases, with 8 bases separating them. Germline V lookup: CDR1 DFQATT, CDR2 SNEGSKA (reference sequence). The CDR3 totals 14 residues. DNA for the CDR3: TGCAGTGCTTCCGGGTCCTCTGGGGCCAACGTCCTGACTTTC. It translates to CSASGSSGANVLTF.

The CDR3 bases are TGCAGTGCTAGAGATGCTGGTCGAGCAAAAAACGTTAATTCACCCCTCCACTTT. Its protein is CSARDAGRAKNVNSPLHF. This chain joins TRBV20-1 and TRBJ1-6; D remains ambiguous. The CDR3 length is 18 residues. Trimming took 0 bases from V and 6 from J, leaving 21 bases between them. Germline CDR1 and CDR2: DFQATT and SNEGSKA (reference sequence).

Regarding this clonotype: Being one base from a much bigger clone, this may be a read error. This is likely a read error, given that the CDR3 carries no conserved phenylalanine or tryptophan at its end. V gene TRBV6-2 or TRBV6-3 combines with J gene TRBJ2-2; 7 nucleotides line up with TRBD2. Germline-derived CDR1 and CDR2 are MNHEY and SVGEGT. V was pared by 6 bases and J by 0 bases, with 1 base of the junction left unmatched. The CDR3 runs to 14 residues. DNA of the CDR3: TGTGCCAGCAGGGGACTACCGAACACCGGGGAGCTGTTTTCT. It yields the protein CASRGLPNTGELFS.

A few counts support this clonotype. V and J are TRBV6-1 and TRBJ2-2, with 8 bases matching TRBD2. The CDR3 contains 16 residues. Germline lookup yields CDR1 MNHNS and CDR2 SASEGT. After removal of 7 bases from V and 2 bases from J, the junction contained 9 bases not matched to a gene. The CDR3 bases are TGTGCCAGCACTAAAAATAGCGGGACTAACACCGGGGAGCTGTTTTTT. It encodes CASTKNSGTNTGELFF.

This clonotype was detected only a few times. The junction differs from germline at one of its ends, possibly a read error. J is TRBJ2-3 and V is TRBV18; D not resolved. Germline lookup yields CDR1 KGHSH and CDR2 LQKENI. The CDR3 consists of 13 residues. DNA for the CDR3: TGTGCCAGCTCCCCACAGCAGACGGATACGCAGTATTTT. Its protein is CASSPQQTDTQYF.

The V gene is TRBV6-5, the J gene TRBJ1-1, with D maybe TRBD1 (5 bases). The germline gives CDR1 MNHEY, CDR2 SVGAGI. V lost 4 bases, J lost 0 bases, and 15 bases lay in between. The CDR3 is made up of 16 amino acids. The CDR3 DNA is TGTGCCAGCAGTTCGTATCTGGGGGTTCTGAACACTGAAGCTTTCTTT. Protein sequence: CASSSYLGVLNTEAFF.

This clonotype was seen repeatedly, ten times or more. The chain employs TRBV6-1 and TRBJ2-7, with 8 positions matching TRBD2. V shed 8 bases, J shed 0 bases, and the junction held 15 bases outside the gene matches. Germline V CDR1 and CDR2: MNHNS, SASEGT. This CDR3 comprises 17 residues. CDR3 amino acids: CASWGATKGLVSYEQYF. The DNA of the CDR3 is TGTGCCAGCTGGGGGGCAACTAAGGGACTAGTCTCCTACGAGCAGTACTTC.

Here the CDR3 reads CASSLARRLAGVNEQFF. The DNA of the CDR3 is TGTGCCAGCAGCTTAGCGCGGAGACTAGCGGGAGTAAATGAGCAGTTCTTC. The chain carries TRBV7-9 and TRBJ2-7; 12 nucleotides align to TRBD2. The DNA end is more similar to TRBJ2-1, so the J call may be wrong. The CDR3 sequence is 17 residues long. Per the germline V gene, CDR1 is SEHNR and CDR2 is FQNEAQ (reference sequence).

The rearrangement uses TRBV15 and TRBJ1-2; D ambiguous. Germline V gives CDR1 LNHNV, CDR2 YYDKDF (reference sequence). This CDR3 contains 13 residues. Trimming cost V 0 bases and J 3 bases, with 5 bases left between them. CDR3 region: CATSRDLDYGYTF. Written as DNA, the CDR3 is TGTGCCACCAGCAGAGATTTGGACTATGGCTACACCTTC. The full variable domain, completed using reference TRBV15 and TRBJ1-2, is DAMVIQNPRYQVTQFGKPVTLSCSQTLNHNVMYWYQQKSSQAPKLLFHYYDKDFNNEADTPDNFQSRRPNTSFCFLDIRSPGLGDTAMYLCATSRDLDYGYTFGSGTRLTVV.